This T cell receptor beta chain was observed in a study of control samples from healthy donors and cancer patients. The table came from immunoSEQ multiplex PCR; TCRdb's copy has only in-frame clones and leaves some out. Among over 100,000 clones, roughly 92% were seen once, and the ten largest hold 4.5% to 7%. This clone was detected only once. Germline V CDR1 and CDR2: LNHDA, SQIVND (reference sequence). The CDR3 has 17 amino acids. With V trimmed by 5 bases and J by 5 bases, 11 bases remained unmatched. The chain employs TRBV19 and TRBJ2-1; 11 bases map to TRBD1. Sequencing input: blood. The receptor's source is a man aged 18 to 30 in good health. The DNA for the CDR3 is TGTGCCAGTAGTCCAAATCCGGGACAGGGGGTCAACAATGAGCAGTTCTTC. Residues: CASSPNPGQGVNNEQFF.